This TCR beta chain was sequenced in a study of T-cell memory formation after mild COVID-19. CDR3 size: 14 residues. Germline assignment: CDR1 SEHNR and CDR2 FQNEAQ (reference sequence). Trimming removed 8 bases from V and 8 bases from J, with 19 bases in between. Using constant-segment primers, 5'RACE produced TCR alpha and TCR beta cDNA libraries carrying sample barcodes and UMIs. Via MiXCR, TCRdb re-called the 5' RACE reads, giving one row per CDR3 protein. The profile shows 90,000 to 120,000 distinct CDR3 sequences, approximately 15% of them singletons. Study-level results: The pre-infection memory compartment contained some responding clones, suggesting cross-reactive memory joined. Later expanders leaned CD4+, whereas clones that contracted between day 15 and 85 were balanced CD4/CD8. There was no confirmation that second-wave clones peaking on day 37 were SARS-CoV-2 specific.

This clonotype was picked up many times. The antigen is undetermined. Material: PBMCs or a T cell subset sorted from them (not recorded which). The sequence was obtained from a man aged 18 to 35 who had mild COVID-19 (a few samples of this study predate the infection). Cell type and time point are not known. The chain joins TRBV7-9 to TRBJ2-1; D is possibly TRBD1 or TRBD2 (5 bases each). The CDR3 here is CASPGRGPLDEQFF. The CDR3, as DNA: TGTGCCAGCCCGGGTAGGGGACCTCTGGATGAGCAGTTCTTC.